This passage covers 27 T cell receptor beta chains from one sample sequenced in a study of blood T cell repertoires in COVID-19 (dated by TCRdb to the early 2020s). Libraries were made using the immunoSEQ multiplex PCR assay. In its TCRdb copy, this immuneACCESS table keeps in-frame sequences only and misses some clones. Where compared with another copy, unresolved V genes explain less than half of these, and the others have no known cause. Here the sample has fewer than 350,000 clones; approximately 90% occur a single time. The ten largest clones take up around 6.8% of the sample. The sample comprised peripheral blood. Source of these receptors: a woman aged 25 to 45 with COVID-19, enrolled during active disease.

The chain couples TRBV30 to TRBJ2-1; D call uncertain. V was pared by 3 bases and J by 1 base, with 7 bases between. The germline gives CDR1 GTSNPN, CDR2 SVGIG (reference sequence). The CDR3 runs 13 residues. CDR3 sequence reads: CAWSAWSYNEQFF. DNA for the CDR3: TGTGCCTGGAGCGCGTGGTCCTACAATGAGCAGTTCTTC. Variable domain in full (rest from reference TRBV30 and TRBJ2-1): SQTIHQWPATLVQPVGSPLSLECTVEGTSNPNLYWYRQAAGRGLQLLFYSVGIGQISSEVPQNLSASRPQDRQFILSSKKLLLSDSGFYLCAWSAWSYNEQFFGPGTRLTVL.

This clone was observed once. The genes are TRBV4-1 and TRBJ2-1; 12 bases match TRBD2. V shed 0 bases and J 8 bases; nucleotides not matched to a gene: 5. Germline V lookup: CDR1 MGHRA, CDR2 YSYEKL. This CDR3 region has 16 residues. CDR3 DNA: TGCGCCAGCAGCCAAGATGTCCTAGCGGGAGGGGATGAGCAGTTCTTC. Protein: CASSQDVLAGGDEQFF.

The chain's CDR3 is CAWARQGRGEQFF. The CDR3 nucleotides are TGTGCCTGGGCAAGACAAGGACGGGGGGAGCAGTTCTTC. This rearrangement joins TRBV30 to TRBJ2-1, with a possible D match to TRBD2 (6 bases). The CDR3 covers 13 residues. V was pared by 5 bases and J by 10 bases, with 18 bases between. Looked up from germline, CDR1 is GTSNPN and CDR2 is SVGIG (reference sequence).

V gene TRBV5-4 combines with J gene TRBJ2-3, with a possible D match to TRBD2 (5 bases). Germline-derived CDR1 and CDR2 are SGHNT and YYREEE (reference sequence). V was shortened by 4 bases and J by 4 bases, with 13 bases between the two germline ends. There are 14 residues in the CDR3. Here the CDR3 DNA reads TGTGCCAGCAGCCGAGGGTACGTGGCAGATACGCAGTATTTT. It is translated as CASSRGYVADTQYF.

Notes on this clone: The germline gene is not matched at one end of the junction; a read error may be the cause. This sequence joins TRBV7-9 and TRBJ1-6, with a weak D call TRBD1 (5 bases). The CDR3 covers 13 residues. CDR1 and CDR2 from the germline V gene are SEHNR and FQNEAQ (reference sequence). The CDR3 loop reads CASSALTGSPPHF. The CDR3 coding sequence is TGTGCCAGCAGCGCCCTAACAGGATCACCCCCCCACTTT.

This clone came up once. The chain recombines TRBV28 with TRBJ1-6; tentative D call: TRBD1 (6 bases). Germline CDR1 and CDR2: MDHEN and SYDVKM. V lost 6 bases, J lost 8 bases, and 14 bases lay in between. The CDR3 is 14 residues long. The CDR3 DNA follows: TGTGCCAGCAGCCTGCAGGGGTACTATTCACCCCTCCACTTT. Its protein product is CASSLQGYYSPLHF.

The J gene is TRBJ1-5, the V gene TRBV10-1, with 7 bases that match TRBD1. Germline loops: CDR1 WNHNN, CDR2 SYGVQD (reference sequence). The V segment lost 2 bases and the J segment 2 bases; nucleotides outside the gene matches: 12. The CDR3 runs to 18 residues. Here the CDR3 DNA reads TGCGCCAGCAGTGAGAGAGGCAGGGGGATGGACGGCAATCAGCCCCAGCATTTT. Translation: CASSERGRGMDGNQPQHF.

CDR3 nucleotides: TGCAGCGTTGATAAGGGGGCGTCTCCTGAAGCTTTCTTT. It is translated as CSVDKGASPEAFF. This rearrangement joins TRBV29-1 to TRBJ1-1, with 7 nucleotides matching TRBD1. V was pared by 3 bases and J by 6 bases, with 7 bases of the junction left unmatched. This CDR3 comprises 13 residues. The germline V gene has CDR1 SQVTM and CDR2 ANQGSEA.

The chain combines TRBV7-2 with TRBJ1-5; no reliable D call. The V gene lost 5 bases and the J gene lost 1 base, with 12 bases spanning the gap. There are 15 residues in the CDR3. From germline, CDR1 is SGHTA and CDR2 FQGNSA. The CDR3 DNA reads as TGTGCCAGCAGCCCTCTTCTCTCGAGCAATCAGCCCCAGCATTTT. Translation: CASSPLLSSNQPQHF.

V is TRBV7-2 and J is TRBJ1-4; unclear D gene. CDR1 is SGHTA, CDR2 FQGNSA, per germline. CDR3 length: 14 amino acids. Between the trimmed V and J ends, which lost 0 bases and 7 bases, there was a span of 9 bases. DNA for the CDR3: TGTGCCAGCAGCTTAGCATTCGGTAGTGAAAAACTGTTTTTT. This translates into CASSLAFGSEKLFF. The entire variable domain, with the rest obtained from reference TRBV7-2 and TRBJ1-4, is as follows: GAGVSQSPSNKVTEKGKDVELRCDPISGHTALYWYRQSLGQGLEFLIYFQGNSAPDKSGLPSDRFSAERTGGSVSTLTIQRTQQEDSAVYLCASSLAFGSEKLFFGSGTQLSVL.

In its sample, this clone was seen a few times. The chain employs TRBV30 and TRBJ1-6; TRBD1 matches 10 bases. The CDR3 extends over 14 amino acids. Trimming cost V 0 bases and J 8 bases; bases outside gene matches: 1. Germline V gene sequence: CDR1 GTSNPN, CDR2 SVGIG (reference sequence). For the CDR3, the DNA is TGTGCCTGGAGTGTTGGGACAGGGGATTCACCCCTCCACTTT. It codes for CAWSVGTGDSPLHF.

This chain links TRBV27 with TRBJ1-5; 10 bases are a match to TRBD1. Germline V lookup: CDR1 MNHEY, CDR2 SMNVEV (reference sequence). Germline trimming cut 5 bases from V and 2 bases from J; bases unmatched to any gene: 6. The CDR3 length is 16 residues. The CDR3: CASSPWTGGGNQPQHF. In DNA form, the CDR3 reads TGTGCCAGCAGTCCGTGGACAGGGGGTGGCAATCAGCCCCAGCATTTT.

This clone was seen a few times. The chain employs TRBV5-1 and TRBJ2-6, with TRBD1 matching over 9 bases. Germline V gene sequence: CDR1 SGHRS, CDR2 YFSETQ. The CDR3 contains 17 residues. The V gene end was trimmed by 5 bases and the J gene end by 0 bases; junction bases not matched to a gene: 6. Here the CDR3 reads CASSSGTGLSGANVLTF. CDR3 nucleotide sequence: TGCGCCAGCAGTTCCGGGACAGGGCTCTCTGGGGCCAACGTCCTGACTTTC.

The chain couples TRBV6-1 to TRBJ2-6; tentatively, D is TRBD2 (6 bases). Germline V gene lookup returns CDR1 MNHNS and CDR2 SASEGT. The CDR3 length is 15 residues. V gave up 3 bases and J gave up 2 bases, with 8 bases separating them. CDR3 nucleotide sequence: TGTGCCAGCAGTGAGGAGGGAGCTGGGGCCAACGTCCTGACTTTC. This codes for CASSEEGAGANVLTF.

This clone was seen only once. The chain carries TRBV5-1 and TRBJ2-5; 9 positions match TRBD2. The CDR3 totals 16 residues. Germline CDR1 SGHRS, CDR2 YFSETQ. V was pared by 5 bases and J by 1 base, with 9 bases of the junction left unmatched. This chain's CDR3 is CASRGGTSSPQETQYF. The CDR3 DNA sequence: TGCGCCAGCAGGGGAGGGACTAGCAGCCCCCAAGAGACCCAGTACTTC.

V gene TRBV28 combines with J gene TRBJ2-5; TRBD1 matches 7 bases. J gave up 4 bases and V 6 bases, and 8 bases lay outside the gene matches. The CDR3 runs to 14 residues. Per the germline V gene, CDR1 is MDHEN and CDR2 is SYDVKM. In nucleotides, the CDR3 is TGTGCCAGCAGCTCATTGGACAGGCCAGAGACCCAGTACTTC. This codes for CASSSLDRPETQYF.

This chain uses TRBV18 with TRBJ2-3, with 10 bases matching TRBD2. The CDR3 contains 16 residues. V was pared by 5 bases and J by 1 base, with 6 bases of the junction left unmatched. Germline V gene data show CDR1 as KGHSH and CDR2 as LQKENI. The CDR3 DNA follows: TGTGCCAGCTCAATGGGGACTAGCGTCCGCACAGATACGCAGTATTTT. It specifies CASSMGTSVRTDTQYF.

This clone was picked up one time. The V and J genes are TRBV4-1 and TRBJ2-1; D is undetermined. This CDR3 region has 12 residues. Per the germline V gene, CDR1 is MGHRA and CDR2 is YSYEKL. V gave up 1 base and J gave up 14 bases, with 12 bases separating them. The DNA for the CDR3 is TGCGCCAGCAGCCAAGTTGGTAGCCCAAAGTTCTTC. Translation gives CASSQVGSPKFF.

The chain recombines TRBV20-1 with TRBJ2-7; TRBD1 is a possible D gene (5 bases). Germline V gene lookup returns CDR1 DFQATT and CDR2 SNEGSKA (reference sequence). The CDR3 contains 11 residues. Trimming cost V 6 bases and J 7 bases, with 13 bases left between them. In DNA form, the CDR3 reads TGCAGTGCGGATACTGGGGCAGAGCAGTACTTC. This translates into CSADTGAEQYF.

The CDR3 loop reads CASSVSGKETQYF. CDR3 DNA sequence: TGCGCCAGCAGTGTCTCGGGGAAAGAGACCCAGTACTTC. The chain is built from TRBV10-2 and TRBJ2-5; TRBD2 is a possible D gene (5 bases). The CDR3 has 13 residues. From germline, CDR1 is WSHSY and CDR2 SAAADI. V lost 4 bases and J lost 3, with 9 bases in between.

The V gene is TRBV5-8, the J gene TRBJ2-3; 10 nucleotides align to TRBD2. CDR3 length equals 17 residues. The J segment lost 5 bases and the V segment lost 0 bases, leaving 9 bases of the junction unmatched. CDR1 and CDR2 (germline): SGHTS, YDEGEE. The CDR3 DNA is TGTGCCAGCAGCTTGGGAGTACTAGCGGGGACCGGAGATACGCAGTATTTT. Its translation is CASSLGVLAGTGDTQYF.

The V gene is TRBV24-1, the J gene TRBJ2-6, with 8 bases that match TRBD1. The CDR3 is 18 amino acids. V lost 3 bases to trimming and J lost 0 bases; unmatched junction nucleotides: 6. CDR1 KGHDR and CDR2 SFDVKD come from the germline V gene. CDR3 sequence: CATSDTAGGLSGANVLTF. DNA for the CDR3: TGTGCCACCAGTGATACGGCAGGGGGCCTCTCTGGGGCCAACGTCCTGACTTTC.

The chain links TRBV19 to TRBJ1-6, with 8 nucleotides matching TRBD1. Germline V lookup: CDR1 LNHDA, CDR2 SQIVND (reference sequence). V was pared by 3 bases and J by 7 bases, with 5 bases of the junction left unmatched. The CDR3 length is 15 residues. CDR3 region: CASSIWTGKNSPLHF. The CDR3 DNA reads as TGTGCCAGTAGTATTTGGACAGGGAAAAATTCACCCCTCCACTTT.

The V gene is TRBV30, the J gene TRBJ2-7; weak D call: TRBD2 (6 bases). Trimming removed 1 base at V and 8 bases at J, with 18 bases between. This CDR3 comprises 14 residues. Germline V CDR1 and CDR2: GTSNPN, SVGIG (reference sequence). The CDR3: CAWSARDSRGKQYF. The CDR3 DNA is TGTGCCTGGAGTGCAAGGGACTCCCGGGGCAAGCAGTACTTC.

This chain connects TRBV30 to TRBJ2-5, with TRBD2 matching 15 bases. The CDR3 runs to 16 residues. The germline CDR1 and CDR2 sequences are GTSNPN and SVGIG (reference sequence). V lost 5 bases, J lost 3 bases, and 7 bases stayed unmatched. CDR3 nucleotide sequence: TGTGCCTGGGGTGCGGGACTAGCGGGAGGTAAAGAGACCCAGTACTTC. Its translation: CAWGAGLAGGKETQYF.

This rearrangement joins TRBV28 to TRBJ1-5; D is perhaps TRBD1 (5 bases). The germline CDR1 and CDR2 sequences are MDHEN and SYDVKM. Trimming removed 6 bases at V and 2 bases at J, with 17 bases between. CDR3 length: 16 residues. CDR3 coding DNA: TGTGCCAGCAGCCCCCACCAGGGAAGCGGCAATCAGCCCCAGCATTTT. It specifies CASSPHQGSGNQPQHF. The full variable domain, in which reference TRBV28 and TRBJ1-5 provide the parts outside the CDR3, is DVKVTQSSRYLVKRTGEKVFLECVQDMDHENMFWYRQDPGLGLRLIYFSYDVKMKEKGDIPEGYSVSREKKERFSLILESASTNQTSMYLCASSPHQGSGNQPQHFGDGTRLSIL.

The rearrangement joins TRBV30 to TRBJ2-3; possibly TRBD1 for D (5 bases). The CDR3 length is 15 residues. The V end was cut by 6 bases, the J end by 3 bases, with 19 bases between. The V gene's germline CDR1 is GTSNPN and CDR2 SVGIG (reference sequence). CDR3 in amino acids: CACTSGHQGTDTQYF. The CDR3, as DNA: TGTGCCTGCACCTCCGGCCATCAGGGAACAGATACGCAGTATTTT.